Each of the 7 T cell receptor beta chains below was sequenced from the same sample in a study of blood T cell repertoires in COVID-19. Here immunoSEQ multiplex PCR was the method, and the copy in TCRdb shows in-frame clones only, minus some. Counted here are about 150,000 clones, approximately 80% occurring once; the ten biggest clones make up 2.9%. The sequenced material came from peripheral blood. Receptors originate from an older woman with acute or convalescent COVID-19.

This sequence joins TRBV7-3 and TRBJ2-5; D call uncertain. The CDR3 is made up of 13 amino acids. V shed 1 base and J shed 9 bases, with 12 bases lying between them. The germline gives CDR1 SGHTA, CDR2 FQGTGA. CDR3 protein: CASSLNPRSAQYF. CDR3 coding DNA: TGTGCCAGCAGCTTAAACCCCCGGTCGGCCCAGTACTTC.

The chain joins TRBV5-5 to TRBJ1-1; 9 bases match TRBD1. The trim removed 4 bases at V and 5 bases at J, leaving 9 bases unmatched. Per germline, CDR1 SGHKS and CDR2 YYEKEE (reference sequence). The CDR3 covers 15 residues. CDR3 amino acids: CASSGLQGASTEAFF. CDR3 sequence (DNA): TGTGCCAGCAGCGGGTTACAGGGGGCGAGTACTGAAGCTTTCTTT.

The gene calls are TRBV4-1 and TRBJ1-2; D is possibly TRBD1 (5 bases). There are 16 residues in the CDR3. V was cut by 5 bases and J by 7 bases, with 23 bases left in between. Germline values: CDR1 MGHRA, CDR2 YSYEKL. This CDR3 reads CASSWGGRQLPLGYTF. The DNA of the CDR3 is TGCGCCAGCAGCTGGGGTGGCCGACAGCTTCCCCTTGGCTACACCTTC.

This chain links TRBV19 with TRBJ1-5, with a weak D call TRBD1 (6 bases). V lost 7 bases to trimming and J lost 0 bases, with 13 bases between them. There are 15 residues in the CDR3. Germline CDR1 reads LNHDA; CDR2 reads SQIVND (reference sequence). CDR3 protein: CASKKGQDSNQPQHF. The CDR3 DNA reads as TGTGCCAGTAAGAAGGGACAAGATAGCAATCAGCCCCAGCATTTT.

The chain recombines TRBV5-1 with TRBJ1-1; D is possibly TRBD1 (5 bases). Germline V CDR1 and CDR2: SGHRS, YFSETQ. V lost 1 base to trimming and J lost 6 bases, with 16 bases between them. The CDR3 covers 15 residues. CDR3 DNA sequence: TGCGCCAGCAGCTTGTCCGTCCGGGGGGAGTCTGAAGCTTTCTTT. Translated: CASSLSVRGESEAFF.

The chain couples TRBV11-3 to TRBJ2-1; weak D call: TRBD1 (6 bases). V lost 2 bases, J lost 2 bases, and 13 bases lay in between. The CDR3 totals 16 residues. Germline CDR1 SGHNT, CDR2 YENEEA. The CDR3 region is CASSLRSQGPYNEQFF. CDR3 DNA sequence: TGTGCCAGCAGCTTAAGGTCGCAGGGGCCCTACAATGAGCAGTTCTTC.

V usage is TRBV3-1 (or the pseudogene TRBV3-2) and J usage is TRBJ1-1; TRBD1 matches 10 bases. The V gene's germline CDR1 is LGHDT and CDR2 YNNKEL (reference sequence). CDR3 length: 17 residues. The junction had 11 bases not matched to a gene; V was cut back by 1 base and J by 6 bases. The CDR3 bases are TGTGCCAGCAGCCAAGGCTCTAGACAGGGGGCTAACGCTGAAGCTTTCTTT. Protein: CASSQGSRQGANAEAFF.